This T cell receptor beta chain was sequenced during a study of response to subunit inactivated influenza vaccine (dated by TCRdb to the late 2010s). Broadly, across the study: Deep quantitative T cell receptor repertoire profiling was used in the study to track responses to a trivalent subunit inactivated influenza vaccine.

With respect to this clonotype: What antigen it recognizes has not been identified. Per-nucleotide qualities are absent, and no much larger clonotype sits a single base away.

The V end gives up 6 bases and the J end 6 bases, leaving 5 bases in the junction not matched to a gene. CDR3 length: 15 amino acids, cysteine to phenylalanine. The read is trimmed to its CDR3 DNA, 45 bases read in frame from base 1. CDR1 and CDR2, per the germline V gene, are SNHLY and FYNNEI. Results and caveats for the whole study, not just this receptor: The authors proposed that each seasonal influenza vaccination may bring in only a limited number of new T cells.

Library method: RT-PCR. Sequencer: Illumina HiSeq 2500. TCRdb itself trimmed the public reads at Q25 with fastp, ran MiXCR and retained productive beta chains. Rows with a matching CDR3 protein are joined into one entry that keeps the most common DNA and genes. The table for this sample lists some 500,000 distinct CDR3 sequences; 10% to 15% of them were counted only once. Together, the top ten hold around 13% of the sample. According to the study, the label for this sample's time point signals: approximately 40 days after influenza vaccine administration. The receptor was derived from a man aged 50 to 60 who received an inactivated influenza vaccine. Donor details come from another sample of the same person, matched by shared clones. Here the sequenced sample was PBMCs from blood, taken more than 35 days after vaccination. The chain couples TRBV2 to TRBJ2-1; 13 bases in the middle match TRBD2. Here is the DNA: TGTGCCAGCAGCAAAAGGACTAGCGGGAGCAATGAGCAGTTCTTC. Its translation is CASSKRTSGSNEQFF.